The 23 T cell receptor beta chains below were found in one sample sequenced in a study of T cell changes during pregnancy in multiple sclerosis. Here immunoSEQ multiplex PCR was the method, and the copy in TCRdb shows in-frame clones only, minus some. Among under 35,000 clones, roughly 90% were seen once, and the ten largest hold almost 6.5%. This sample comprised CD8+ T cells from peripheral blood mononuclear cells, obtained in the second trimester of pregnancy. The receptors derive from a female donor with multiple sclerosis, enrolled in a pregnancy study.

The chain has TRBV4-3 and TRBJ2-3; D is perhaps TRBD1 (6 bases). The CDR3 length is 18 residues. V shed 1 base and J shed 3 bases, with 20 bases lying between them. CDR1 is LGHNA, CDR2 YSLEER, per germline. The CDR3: CASSQVKGDLPGTDTQYF. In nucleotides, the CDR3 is TGCGCCAGCAGCCAAGTGAAGGGGGACCTCCCGGGGACAGATACGCAGTATTTT.

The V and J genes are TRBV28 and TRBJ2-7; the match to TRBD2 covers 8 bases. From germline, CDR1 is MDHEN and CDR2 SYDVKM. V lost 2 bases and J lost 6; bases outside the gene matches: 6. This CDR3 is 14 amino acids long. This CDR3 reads CASSLRMAGGEQYF. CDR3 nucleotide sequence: TGTGCCAGCAGTTTACGTATGGCGGGAGGCGAGCAGTACTTC.

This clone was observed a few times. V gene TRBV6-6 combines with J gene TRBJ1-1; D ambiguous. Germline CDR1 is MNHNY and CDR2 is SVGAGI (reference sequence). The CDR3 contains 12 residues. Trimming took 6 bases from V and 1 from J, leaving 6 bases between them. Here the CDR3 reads CASSRRNTEAFF. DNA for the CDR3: TGTGCCAGCAGCCGTAGGAACACTGAAGCTTTCTTT.

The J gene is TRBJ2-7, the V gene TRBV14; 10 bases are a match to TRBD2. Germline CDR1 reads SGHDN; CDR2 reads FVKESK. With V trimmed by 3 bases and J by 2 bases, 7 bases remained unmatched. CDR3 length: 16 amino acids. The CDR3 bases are TGTGCCAGCAGCCAGTTGTCCGGACTAGCGGCCTACGAGCAGTACTTC. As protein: CASSQLSGLAAYEQYF.

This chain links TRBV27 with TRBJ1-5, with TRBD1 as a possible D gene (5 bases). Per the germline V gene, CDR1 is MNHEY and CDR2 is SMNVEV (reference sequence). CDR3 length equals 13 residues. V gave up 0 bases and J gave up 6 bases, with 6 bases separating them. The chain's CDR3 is CASSLSGGQPQHF. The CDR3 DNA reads TGTGCCAGCAGTTTATCGGGGGGTCAGCCCCAGCATTTT.

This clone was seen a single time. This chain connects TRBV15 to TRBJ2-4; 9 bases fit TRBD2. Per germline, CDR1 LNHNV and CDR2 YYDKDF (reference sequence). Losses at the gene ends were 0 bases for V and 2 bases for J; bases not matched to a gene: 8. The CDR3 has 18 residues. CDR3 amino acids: CATSRESPSGIPKNIQYF. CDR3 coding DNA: TGTGCCACCAGCAGAGAGAGCCCTAGCGGGATCCCCAAAAACATTCAGTACTTC.

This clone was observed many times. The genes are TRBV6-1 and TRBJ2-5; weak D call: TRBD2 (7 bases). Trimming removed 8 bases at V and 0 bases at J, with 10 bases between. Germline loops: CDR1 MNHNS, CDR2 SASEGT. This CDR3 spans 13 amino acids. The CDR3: CASGGGDQETQYF. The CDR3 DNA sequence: TGTGCCAGCGGAGGGGGGGACCAAGAGACCCAGTACTTC.

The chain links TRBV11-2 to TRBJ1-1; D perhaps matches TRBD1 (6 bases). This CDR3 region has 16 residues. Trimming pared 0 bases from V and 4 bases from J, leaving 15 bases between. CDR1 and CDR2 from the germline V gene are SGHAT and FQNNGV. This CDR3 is CASSLEGQLLTTEAFF. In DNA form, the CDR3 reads TGTGCCAGCAGCTTAGAAGGACAGCTATTGACCACTGAAGCTTTCTTT. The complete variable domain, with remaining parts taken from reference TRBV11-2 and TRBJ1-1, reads EAGVAQSPRYKIIEKRQSVAFWCNPISGHATLYWYQQILGQGPKLLIQFQNNGVVDDSQLPKDRFSAERLKGVDSTLKIQPAKLEDSAVYLCASSLEGQLLTTEAFFGQGTRLTVV.

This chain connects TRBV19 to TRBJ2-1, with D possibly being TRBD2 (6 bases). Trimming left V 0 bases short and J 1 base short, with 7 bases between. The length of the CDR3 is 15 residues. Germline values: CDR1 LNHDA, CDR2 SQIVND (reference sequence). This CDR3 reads CASSIDGGSYNEQFF. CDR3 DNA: TGTGCCAGTAGTATAGATGGGGGGTCCTACAATGAGCAGTTCTTC.

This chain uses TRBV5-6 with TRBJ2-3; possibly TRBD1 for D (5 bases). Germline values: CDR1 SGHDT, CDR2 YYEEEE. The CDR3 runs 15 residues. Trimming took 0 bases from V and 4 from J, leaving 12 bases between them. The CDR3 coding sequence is TGTGCCAGCAGCTTGGCTCAGGGCGCTCCAGATACGCAGTATTTT. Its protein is CASSLAQGAPDTQYF. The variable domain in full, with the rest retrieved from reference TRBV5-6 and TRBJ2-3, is DAGVTQSPTHLIKTRGQQVTLRCSPKSGHDTVSWYQQALGQGPQFIFQYYEEEERQRGNFPDRFSGHQFPNYSSELNVNALLLGDSALYLCASSLAQGAPDTQYFGPGTRLTVL.

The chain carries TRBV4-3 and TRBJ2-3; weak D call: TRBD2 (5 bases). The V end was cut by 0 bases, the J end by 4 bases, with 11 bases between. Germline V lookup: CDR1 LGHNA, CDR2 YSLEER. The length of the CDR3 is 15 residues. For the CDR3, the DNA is TGCGCCAGCAGCCAAGATCGGGAAGCGGCAGATACGCAGTATTTT. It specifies CASSQDREAADTQYF.

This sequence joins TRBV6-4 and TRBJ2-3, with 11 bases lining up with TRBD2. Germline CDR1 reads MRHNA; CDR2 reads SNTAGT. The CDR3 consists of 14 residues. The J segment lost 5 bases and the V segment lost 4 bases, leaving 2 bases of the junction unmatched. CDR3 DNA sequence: TGTGCCAGCAGTGTAGGACTAGCGGGAGATACGCAGTATTTT. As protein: CASSVGLAGDTQYF.

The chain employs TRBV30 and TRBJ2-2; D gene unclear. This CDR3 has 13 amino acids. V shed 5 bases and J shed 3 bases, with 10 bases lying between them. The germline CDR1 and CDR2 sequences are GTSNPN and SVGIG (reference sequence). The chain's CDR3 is CAWGGTYTGELFF. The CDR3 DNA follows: TGTGCCTGGGGCGGAACCTACACCGGGGAGCTGTTTTTT.

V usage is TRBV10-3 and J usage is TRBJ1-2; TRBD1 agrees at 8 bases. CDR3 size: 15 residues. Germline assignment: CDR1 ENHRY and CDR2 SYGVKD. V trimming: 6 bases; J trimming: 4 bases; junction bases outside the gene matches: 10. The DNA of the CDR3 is TGTGCCATCAGCAAGGGACAGGCGTCTCCCTATGGCTACACCTTC. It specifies CAISKGQASPYGYTF.

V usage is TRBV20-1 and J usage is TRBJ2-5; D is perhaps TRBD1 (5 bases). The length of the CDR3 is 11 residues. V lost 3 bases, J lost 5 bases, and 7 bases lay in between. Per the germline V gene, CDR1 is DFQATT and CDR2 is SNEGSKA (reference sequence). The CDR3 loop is CSARAGETQYF. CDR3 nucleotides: TGCAGTGCTAGGGCAGGGGAGACCCAGTACTTC.

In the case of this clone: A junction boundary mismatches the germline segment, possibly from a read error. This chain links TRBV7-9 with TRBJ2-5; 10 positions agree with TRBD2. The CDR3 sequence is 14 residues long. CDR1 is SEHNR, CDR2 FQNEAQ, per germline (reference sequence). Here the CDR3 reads CASSLAGAQETQYF. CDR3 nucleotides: TGTGCCAGCAGCCTAGCGGGAGCTCAAGAGACCCAGTACTTC.

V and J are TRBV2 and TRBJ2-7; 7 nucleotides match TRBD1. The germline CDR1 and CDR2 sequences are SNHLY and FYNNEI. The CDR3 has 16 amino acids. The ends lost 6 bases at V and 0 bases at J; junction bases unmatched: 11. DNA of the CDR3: TGTGCCAGCAGGATAGGGACAGCGACTTACTCCTACGAGCAGTACTTC. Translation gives CASRIGTATYSYEQYF. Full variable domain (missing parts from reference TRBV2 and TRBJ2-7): EPEVTQTPSHQVTQMGQEVILRCVPISNHLYFYWYRQILGQKVEFLVSFYNNEISEKSEIFDDQFSVERPDGSNFTLKIRSTKLEDSAMYFCASRIGTATYSYEQYFGPGTRLTVT.

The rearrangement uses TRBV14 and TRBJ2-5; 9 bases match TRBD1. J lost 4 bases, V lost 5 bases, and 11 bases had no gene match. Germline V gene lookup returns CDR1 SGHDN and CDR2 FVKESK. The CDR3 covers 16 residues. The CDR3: CASSGRDRESAETQYF. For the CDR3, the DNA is TGTGCCAGCAGCGGCCGGGACAGGGAATCGGCAGAGACCCAGTACTTC.

The CDR3 spells CATQRGDSTDTQYF. The CDR3 DNA follows: TGTGCCACCCAGCGAGGAGATAGCACAGATACGCAGTATTTT. This rearrangement joins TRBV7-9 to TRBJ2-3; D uncertain. CDR3 length: 14 amino acids. CDR1 is SEHNR and CDR2 is FQNEAQ in the germline V gene (reference sequence). Trimming removed 10 bases from V and 0 bases from J, with 14 bases in between.

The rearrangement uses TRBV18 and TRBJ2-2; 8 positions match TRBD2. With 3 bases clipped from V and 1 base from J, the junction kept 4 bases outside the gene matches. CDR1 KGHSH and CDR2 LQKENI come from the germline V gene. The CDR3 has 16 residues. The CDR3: CASSPLTSGNTGELFF. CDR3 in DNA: TGTGCCAGCTCACCTCTTACTAGCGGGAACACCGGGGAGCTGTTTTTT.

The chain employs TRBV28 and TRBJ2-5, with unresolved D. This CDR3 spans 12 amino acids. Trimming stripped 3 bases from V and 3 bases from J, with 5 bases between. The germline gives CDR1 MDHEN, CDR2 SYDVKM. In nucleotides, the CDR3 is TGTGCCAGCAGTTTGGCCGAAGAGACCCAGTACTTC. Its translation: CASSLAEETQYF.

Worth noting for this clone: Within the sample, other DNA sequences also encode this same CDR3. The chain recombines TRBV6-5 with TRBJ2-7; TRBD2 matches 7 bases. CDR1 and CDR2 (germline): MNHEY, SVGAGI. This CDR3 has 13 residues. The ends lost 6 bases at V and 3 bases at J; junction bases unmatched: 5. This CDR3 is CASSPGGGYEQYF. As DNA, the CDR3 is TGTGCCAGCAGCCCTGGGGGGGGCTACGAGCAGTACTTC.

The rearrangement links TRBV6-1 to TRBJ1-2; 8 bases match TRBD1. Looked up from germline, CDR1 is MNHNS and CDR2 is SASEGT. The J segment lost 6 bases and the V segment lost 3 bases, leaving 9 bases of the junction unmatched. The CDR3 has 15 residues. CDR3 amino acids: CASSDGQGASDGYTF. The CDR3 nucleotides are TGTGCCAGCAGTGATGGTCAGGGGGCTTCGGATGGCTACACCTTC.